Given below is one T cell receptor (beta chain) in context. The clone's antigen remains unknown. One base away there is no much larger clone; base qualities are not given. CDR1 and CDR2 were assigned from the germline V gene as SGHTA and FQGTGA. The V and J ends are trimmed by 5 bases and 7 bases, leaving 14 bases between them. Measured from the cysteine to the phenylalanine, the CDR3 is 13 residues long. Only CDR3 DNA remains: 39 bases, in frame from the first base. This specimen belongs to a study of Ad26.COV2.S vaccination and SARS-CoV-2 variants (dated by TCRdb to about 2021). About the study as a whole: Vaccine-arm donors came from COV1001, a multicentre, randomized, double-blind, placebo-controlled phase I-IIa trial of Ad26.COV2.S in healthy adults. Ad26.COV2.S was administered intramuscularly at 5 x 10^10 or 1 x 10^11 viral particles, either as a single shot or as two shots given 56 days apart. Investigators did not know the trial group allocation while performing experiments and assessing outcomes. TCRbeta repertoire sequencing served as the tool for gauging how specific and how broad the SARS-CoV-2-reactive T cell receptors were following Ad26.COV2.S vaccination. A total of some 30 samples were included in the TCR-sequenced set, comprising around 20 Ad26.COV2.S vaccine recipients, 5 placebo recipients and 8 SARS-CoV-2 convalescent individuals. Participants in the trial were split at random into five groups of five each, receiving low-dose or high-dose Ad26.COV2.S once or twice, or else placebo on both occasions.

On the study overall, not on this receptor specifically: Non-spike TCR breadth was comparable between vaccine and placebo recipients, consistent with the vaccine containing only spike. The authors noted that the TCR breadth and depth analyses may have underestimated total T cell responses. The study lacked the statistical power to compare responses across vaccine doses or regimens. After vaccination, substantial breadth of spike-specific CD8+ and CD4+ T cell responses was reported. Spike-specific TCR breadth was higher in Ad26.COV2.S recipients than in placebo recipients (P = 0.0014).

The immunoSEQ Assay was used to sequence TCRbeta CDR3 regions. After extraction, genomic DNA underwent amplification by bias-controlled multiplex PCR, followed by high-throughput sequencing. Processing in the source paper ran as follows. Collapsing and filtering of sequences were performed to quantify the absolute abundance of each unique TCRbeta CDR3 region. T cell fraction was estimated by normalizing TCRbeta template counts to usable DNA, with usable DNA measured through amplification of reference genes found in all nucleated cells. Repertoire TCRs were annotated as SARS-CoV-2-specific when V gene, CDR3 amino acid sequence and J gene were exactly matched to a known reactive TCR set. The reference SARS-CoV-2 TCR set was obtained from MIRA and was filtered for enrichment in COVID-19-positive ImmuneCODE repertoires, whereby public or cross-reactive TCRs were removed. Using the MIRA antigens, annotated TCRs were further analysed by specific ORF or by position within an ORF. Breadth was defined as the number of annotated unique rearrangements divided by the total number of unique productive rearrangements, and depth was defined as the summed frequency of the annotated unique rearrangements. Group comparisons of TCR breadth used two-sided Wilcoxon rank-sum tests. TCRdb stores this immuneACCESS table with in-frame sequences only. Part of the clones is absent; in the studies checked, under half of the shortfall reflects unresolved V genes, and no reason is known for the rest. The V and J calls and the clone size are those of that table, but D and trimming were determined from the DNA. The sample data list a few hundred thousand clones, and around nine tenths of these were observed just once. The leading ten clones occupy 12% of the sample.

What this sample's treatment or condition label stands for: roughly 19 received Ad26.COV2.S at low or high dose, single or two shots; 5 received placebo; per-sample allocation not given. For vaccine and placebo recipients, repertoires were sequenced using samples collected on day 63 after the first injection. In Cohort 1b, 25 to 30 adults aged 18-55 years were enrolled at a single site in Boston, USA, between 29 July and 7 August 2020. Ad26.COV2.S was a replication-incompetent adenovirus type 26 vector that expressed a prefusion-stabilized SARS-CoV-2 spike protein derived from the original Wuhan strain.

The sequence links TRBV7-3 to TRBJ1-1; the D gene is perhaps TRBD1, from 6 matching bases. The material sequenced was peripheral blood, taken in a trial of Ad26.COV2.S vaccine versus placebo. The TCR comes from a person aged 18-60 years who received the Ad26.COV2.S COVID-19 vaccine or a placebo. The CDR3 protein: CASSLGPTGEAFF. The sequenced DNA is TGTGCCAGCAGCCTTGGACCGACAGGTGAAGCTTTCTTT.